This TCR beta chain was recorded in a study of Graves' ophthalmopathy and Graves' hyperthyroidism. Researchers took RNA transcripts and amplified TCR beta CDR3 regions from them. Second-round multiplex PCR came after first-round RT-PCR with HTBI primers. In TCRdb, the multiplex PCR reads were re-called with MiXCR into one record per CDR3 protein. The sample holds 900,000 to 1,200,000 distinct CDR3 sequences, roughly two fifths seen once. Comment on this clonotype: What it recognizes is unknown.

The germline V and J ends were trimmed by 3 bases and 6 bases, with 5 bases remaining between them. Germline V lookup: CDR1 SGHTA, CDR2 FQGNSA. The CDR3 runs 12 residues. Study findings and constraints: Most expanded clonotypes from thyroid (those above 0.001 frequency) were also found in blood.

The sequence came from an adult man with Graves' hyperthyroidism. The sequenced sample was peripheral blood or thyroid tissue (not recorded which). V usage is TRBV7-2 and J usage is TRBJ1-4; no clear D gene. The CDR3 bases are TGTGCCAGCAGCTTGGACCATGAAAAACTGTTTTTT. It codes for CASSLDHEKLFF.